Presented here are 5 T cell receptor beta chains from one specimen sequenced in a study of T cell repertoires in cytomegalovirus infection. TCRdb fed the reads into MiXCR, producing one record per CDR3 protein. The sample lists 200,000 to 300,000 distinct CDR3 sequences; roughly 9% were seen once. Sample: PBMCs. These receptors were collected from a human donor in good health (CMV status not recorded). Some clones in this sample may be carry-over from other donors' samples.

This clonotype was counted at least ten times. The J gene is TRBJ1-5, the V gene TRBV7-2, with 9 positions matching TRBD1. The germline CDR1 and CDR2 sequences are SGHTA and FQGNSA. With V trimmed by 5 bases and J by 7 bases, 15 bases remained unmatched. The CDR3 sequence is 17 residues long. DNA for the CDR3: TGTGCCAGCAGCCTGGGGACAGGGCAACCTTCTAGGCAGCCCCAGCATTTT. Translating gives CASSLGTGQPSRQPQHF.

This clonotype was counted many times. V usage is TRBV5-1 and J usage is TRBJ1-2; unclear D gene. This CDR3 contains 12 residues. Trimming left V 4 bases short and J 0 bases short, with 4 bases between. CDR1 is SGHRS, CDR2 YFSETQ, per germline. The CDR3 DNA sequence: TGCGCCAGCAGCGGGGCTAACTATGGCTACACCTTC. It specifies CASSGANYGYTF.

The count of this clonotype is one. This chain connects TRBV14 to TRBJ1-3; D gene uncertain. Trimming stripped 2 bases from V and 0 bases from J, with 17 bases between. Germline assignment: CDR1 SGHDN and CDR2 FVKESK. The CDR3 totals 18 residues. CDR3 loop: CASSQRGGAGLSGNTIYF. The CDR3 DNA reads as TGTGCCAGCAGCCAAAGAGGCGGAGCAGGCCTCTCTGGAAACACCATATATTTT.

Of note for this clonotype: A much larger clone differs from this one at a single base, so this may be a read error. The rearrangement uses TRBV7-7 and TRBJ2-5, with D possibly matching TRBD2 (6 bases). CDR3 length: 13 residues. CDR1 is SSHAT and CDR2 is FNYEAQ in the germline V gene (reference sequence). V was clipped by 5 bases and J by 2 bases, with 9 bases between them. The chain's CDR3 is CASSRDWQETQYF. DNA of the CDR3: TGTGCCAGCAGCCGGGACTGGCAAGAGACCCAGTACTTC.

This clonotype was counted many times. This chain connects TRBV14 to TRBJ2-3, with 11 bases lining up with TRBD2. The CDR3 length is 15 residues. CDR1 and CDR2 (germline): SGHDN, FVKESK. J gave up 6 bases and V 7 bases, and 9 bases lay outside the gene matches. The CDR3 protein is CASNRLAGGLDTQYF. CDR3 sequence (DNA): TGTGCCAGCAACCGCCTAGCGGGAGGTTTGGATACGCAGTATTTT.